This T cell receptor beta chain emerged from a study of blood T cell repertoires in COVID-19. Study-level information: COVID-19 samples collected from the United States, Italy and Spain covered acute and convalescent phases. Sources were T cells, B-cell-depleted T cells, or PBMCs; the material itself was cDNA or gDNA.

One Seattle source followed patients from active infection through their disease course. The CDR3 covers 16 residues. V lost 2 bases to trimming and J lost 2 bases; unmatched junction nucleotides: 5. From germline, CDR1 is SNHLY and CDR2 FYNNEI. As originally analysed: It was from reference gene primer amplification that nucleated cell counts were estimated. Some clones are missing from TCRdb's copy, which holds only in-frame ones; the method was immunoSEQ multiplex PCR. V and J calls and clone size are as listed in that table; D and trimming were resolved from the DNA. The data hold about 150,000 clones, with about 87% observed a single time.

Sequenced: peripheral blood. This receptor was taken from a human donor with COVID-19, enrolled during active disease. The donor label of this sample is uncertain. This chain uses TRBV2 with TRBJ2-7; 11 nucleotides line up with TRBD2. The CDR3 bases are TGTGCCAGCAGTGAATTTGGGACTAGCGGAACCTACGAGCAGTACTTC. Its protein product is CASSEFGTSGTYEQYF.